The 23 T cell receptor beta chains presented below share a single source sample, sequenced in a study of OX40 agonist ivuxolimab in advanced cancers. Clones were sequenced by immunoSEQ multiplex PCR, and TCRdb holds only the in-frame ones, with some missing. The sample consists of more than 85,000 clones, approximately 90% of them appearing once. The sequenced sample was CD4+ or CD8+ T cells sorted from blood, obtained in a trial of the OX40 agonist ivuxolimab. These receptors originate from an adult with an advanced solid tumor such as melanoma, head and neck, liver or kidney cancer.

The chain uses TRBV18 and TRBJ1-1; D remains unclear. This CDR3 has 13 amino acids. CDR1 is KGHSH, CDR2 LQKENI, per germline. Trimming took off 8 bases at V and 10 bases at J, with 20 bases between the two ends. In nucleotides, the CDR3 is TGTGCCAGCCACCGGGATCCCCGTTCAGGAGCTTTCTTT. Amino acid sequence: CASHRDPRSGAFF. The full variable domain, rest sourced from reference TRBV18 and TRBJ1-1, is NAGVMQNPRHLVRRRGQEARLRCSPMKGHSHVYWYRQLPEEGLKFMVYLQKENIIDESGMPKERFSAEFPKEGPSILRIQQVVRGDSAAYFCASHRDPRSGAFFGQGTRLTVV.

The chain carries TRBV6-6 and TRBJ1-5; the D is unclear. This CDR3 comprises 14 residues. Per germline, CDR1 MNHNY and CDR2 SVGAGI (reference sequence). V shed 2 bases and J shed 3 bases, with 8 bases lying between them. The CDR3 protein is CASSYLPPNQPQHF. The CDR3 nucleotides read TGTGCCAGCAGTTACCTGCCTCCCAATCAGCCCCAGCATTTT.

Only a few counts were recorded for this clone. The CDR3 sequence: CSVRDSLGAEAFF. The CDR3 DNA follows: TGCAGCGTTCGGGACAGCCTGGGGGCTGAAGCTTTCTTT. The chain is built from TRBV29-1 and TRBJ1-1, with 7 bases identical to TRBD1. V lost 5 bases, J lost 6 bases, and 9 bases stayed unmatched. The germline V gene has CDR1 SQVTM and CDR2 ANQGSEA. The CDR3 runs 13 residues.

The chain combines TRBV5-1 with TRBJ2-5, with D perhaps matching TRBD1 (8 bases). Germline CDR1 and CDR2: SGHRS and YFSETQ. The V and J ends lost 7 bases and 6 bases respectively, with 19 bases between them. The CDR3 is 14 amino acids. CDR3 in amino acids: CASASGTGQQTQYF. As DNA, the CDR3 is TGCGCCAGCGCAAGCGGGACAGGTCAGCAGACCCAGTACTTC.

The chain combines TRBV6-1 with TRBJ2-3; D gene unclear. Looked up from germline, CDR1 is MNHNS and CDR2 is SASEGT. Between the trimmed V and J ends, which lost 2 bases and 4 bases, there was a span of 10 bases. This CDR3 spans 14 amino acids. CDR3 sequence (DNA): TGTGCCAGCAGTGAAAATTGGGGTCCAGATACGCAGTATTTT. As protein: CASSENWGPDTQYF.

Only a few counts were recorded for this clone. The CDR3 carries no conserved terminal phenylalanine or tryptophan, so it likely arises from a read error. The J gene is TRBJ1-6, the V gene TRBV6-1; D is unresolved. Germline CDR1 MNHNS, CDR2 SASEGT. There are 15 residues in the CDR3. V gave up 4 bases and J gave up 6 bases, with 13 bases separating them. The chain's CDR3 is CASSAGPSRNSPLHL. DNA for the CDR3: TGTGCCAGCAGTGCCGGCCCGTCGCGTAATTCACCCCTCCACCTT.

J is TRBJ2-5 and V is TRBV6-4, with D possibly TRBD2 on 6 matching bases. The V and J ends lost 4 bases and 2 bases respectively, with 11 bases between them. CDR3 length: 14 amino acids. Germline V lookup: CDR1 MRHNA, CDR2 SNTAGT. The CDR3 DNA reads TGTGCCAGCAGTGGCCTGGGACTGCAAGAGACCCAGTACTTC. This encodes CASSGLGLQETQYF.

There are a few counts of this clone. The chain employs TRBV7-2 and TRBJ2-1; TRBD1 is a possible D gene (6 bases). Looked up from germline, CDR1 is SGHTA and CDR2 is FQGNSA. The V end lost 5 bases, the J end lost 6 bases, and 11 bases lay between the germline ends. The CDR3 has 13 residues. The CDR3 here is CASSPQGGNEQFF. Here the CDR3 DNA reads TGTGCCAGCAGCCCGCAAGGGGGCAATGAGCAGTTCTTC. Supplemented by reference TRBV7-2 and TRBJ2-1, the full variable domain reads GAGVSQSPSNKVTEKGKDVELRCDPISGHTALYWYRQSLGQGLEFLIYFQGNSAPDKSGLPSDRFSAERTGGSVSTLTIQRTQQEDSAVYLCASSPQGGNEQFFGPGTRLTVL.

The rearrangement uses TRBV28 and TRBJ1-5; TRBD1 might be the D (6 bases). Deletions cut 6 bases from V and 5 bases from J, with 8 bases between. The CDR3 loop spans 12 amino acids. In germline, CDR1 is MDHEN, CDR2 SYDVKM. The CDR3 region is CASRGGHQPQHF. CDR3 in DNA: TGTGCCAGCAGGGGGGGGCATCAGCCCCAGCATTTT.

The CDR3 bases are TGCGCCAGCAGCTTGGTCCGGAATGGGAATAATTCACCCCTCCACTTT. Translated: CASSLVRNGNNSPLHF. The chain joins TRBV5-1 to TRBJ1-6; D unclear. V was clipped by 0 bases and J by 5 bases, with 12 bases between them. There are 16 residues in the CDR3. The germline gives CDR1 SGHRS, CDR2 YFSETQ.

The V gene is TRBV19, the J gene TRBJ2-7, with D perhaps TRBD1 or TRBD2 (5 bases each). V lost 5 bases, J lost 2 bases, and 16 bases lay in between. The CDR3 sequence is 15 residues long. Germline-derived CDR1 and CDR2 are LNHDA and SQIVND (reference sequence). CDR3 nucleotides: TGTGCCAGTAGTCTACCTGGGGACGTTACCTACGAGCAGTACTTC. Translating gives CASSLPGDVTYEQYF.

The count of this clone is one. CDR3 residues: CASSQRTGGGHGYTF. CDR3 DNA: TGCGCCAGCAGCCAACGGACAGGGGGCGGGCATGGCTACACCTTC. V usage is TRBV4-3 and J usage is TRBJ1-2, with 11 nucleotides matching TRBD1. The CDR3 consists of 15 residues. V shed 2 bases and J 6 bases; nucleotides not matched to a gene: 5. From germline, CDR1 is LGHNA and CDR2 YSLEER.

The chain couples TRBV5-1 to TRBJ2-5; 11 bases match TRBD2. The germline V gene has CDR1 SGHRS and CDR2 YFSETQ. This CDR3 is 14 amino acids long. V shed 4 bases and J 7 bases; nucleotides not matched to a gene: 6. As DNA, the CDR3 is TGCGCCAGCAGCCCCGGGGGACTAGCGGCGACCCAGTACTTC. Amino acid sequence: CASSPGGLAATQYF.

This chain joins TRBV5-6 and TRBJ1-6; D is possibly TRBD1 (6 bases). Trimming shortened V by 5 bases and J by 8 bases, and 14 bases separated the two germline ends. This CDR3 has 14 residues. Germline V lookup: CDR1 SGHDT, CDR2 YYEEEE. The DNA of the CDR3 is TGTGCCAGCAGGGCCGGGACACCCGATTCACCCCTCCACTTT. It yields the protein CASRAGTPDSPLHF.

Of note for this clone: The same CDR3 also results from other DNA sequences found in this sample. The chain has TRBV5-1 and TRBJ2-3; D uncertain. The CDR3 totals 13 residues. V gave up 0 bases and J gave up 4 bases, with 6 bases separating them. Looked up from germline, CDR1 is SGHRS and CDR2 is YFSETQ. The CDR3 reads CASSLVPSDTQYF. The CDR3 DNA reads TGCGCCAGCAGCTTGGTACCATCAGATACGCAGTATTTT.

The chain combines TRBV5-4 with TRBJ1-1; D not certain. The V gene lost 3 bases and the J gene lost 0 bases, with 9 bases spanning the gap. There are 14 residues in the CDR3. Germline V gene data show CDR1 as SGHNT and CDR2 as YYREEE (reference sequence). The CDR3 bases are TGTGCCAGCAGCTCCAACCCACTGAACACTGAAGCTTTCTTT. This sequence encodes CASSSNPLNTEAFF.

The chain has TRBV7-8 and TRBJ2-1; no definite D call. Germline CDR1 reads SGHVS; CDR2 reads FQNEAQ. Trimming took off 3 bases at V and 0 bases at J, with 9 bases between the two ends. The CDR3 runs 15 residues. CDR3 amino acids: CASSLERNSYNEQFF. CDR3 coding DNA: TGTGCCAGCAGCTTGGAAAGGAACTCCTACAATGAGCAGTTCTTC.

This sequence joins TRBV7-2 and TRBJ1-6; D unclear. Germline V gene sequence: CDR1 SGHTA, CDR2 FQGNSA. V lost 3 bases to trimming and J lost 0 bases, with 6 bases between them. The CDR3 totals 15 residues. The CDR3 region is CASSLITSYNSPLHF. The DNA of the CDR3 is TGTGCCAGCAGCTTGATAACCTCCTATAATTCACCCCTCCACTTT.

This chain uses TRBV5-4 with TRBJ2-3, with D perhaps matching TRBD2 (7 bases). This CDR3 has 14 amino acids. From germline, CDR1 is SGHNT and CDR2 YYREEE (reference sequence). V lost 5 bases, J lost 8 bases, and 18 bases lay in between. The CDR3 DNA follows: TGTGCCAGCAGTTTTAGTGGGGGGGCAGGTACGCAGTATTTT. It is translated as CASSFSGGAGTQYF.

The chain combines TRBV5-1 with TRBJ2-7; D is uncertain. This CDR3 has 14 amino acids. Germline lookup yields CDR1 SGHRS and CDR2 YFSETQ. V was shortened by 1 base and J by 0 bases, with 8 bases between the two germline ends. This CDR3 is CASSLQLVSYEQYF. In DNA, the CDR3 is TGCGCCAGCAGCTTGCAGTTGGTCTCCTACGAGCAGTACTTC.

This sequence joins TRBV10-2 and TRBJ2-4, with D possibly being TRBD1 (6 bases). This CDR3 has 13 amino acids. V gave up 7 bases and J gave up 10 bases, with 17 bases separating them. The germline gives CDR1 WSHSY, CDR2 SAAADI. The CDR3, as DNA: TGCGCCAGCACCGAGACAGGCCGTCGGATTCAGTACTTC. Translating it yields CASTETGRRIQYF.

V and J are TRBV5-4 and TRBJ2-6; 9 bases are a match to TRBD1. The J segment lost 4 bases and the V segment lost 4 bases, leaving 6 bases of the junction unmatched. The CDR3 has 16 residues. Looked up from germline, CDR1 is SGHNT and CDR2 is YYREEE (reference sequence). The CDR3 DNA follows: TGTGCCAGCAGCCTTGGGACAGGGCACGGGGCCAACGTCCTGACTTTC. Translation gives CASSLGTGHGANVLTF.

This clone was recorded at least ten times. This chain connects TRBV2 to TRBJ1-1, with 7 bases matching TRBD1. The germline gives CDR1 SNHLY, CDR2 FYNNEI. Trimming removed 6 bases from V and 2 bases from J; junction bases left unmatched: 6. This CDR3 is 14 amino acids long. CDR3 amino acids: CASSGGTANTEAFF. CDR3 nucleotides: TGTGCCAGCAGCGGAGGGACAGCCAACACTGAAGCTTTCTTT.